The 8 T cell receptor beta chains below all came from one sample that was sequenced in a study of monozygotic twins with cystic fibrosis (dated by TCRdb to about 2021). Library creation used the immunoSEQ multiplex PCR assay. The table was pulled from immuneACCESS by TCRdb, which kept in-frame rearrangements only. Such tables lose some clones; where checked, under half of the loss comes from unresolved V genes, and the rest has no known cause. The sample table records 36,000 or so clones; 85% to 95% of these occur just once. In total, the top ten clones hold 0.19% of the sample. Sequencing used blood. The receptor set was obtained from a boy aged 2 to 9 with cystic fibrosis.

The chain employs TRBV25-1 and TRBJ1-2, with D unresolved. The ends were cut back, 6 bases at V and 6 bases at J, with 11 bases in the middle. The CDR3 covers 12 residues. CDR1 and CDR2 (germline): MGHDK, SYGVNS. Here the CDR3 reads CASRDALNGYTF. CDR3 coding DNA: TGTGCCAGCAGGGACGCGTTGAATGGCTACACCTTC.

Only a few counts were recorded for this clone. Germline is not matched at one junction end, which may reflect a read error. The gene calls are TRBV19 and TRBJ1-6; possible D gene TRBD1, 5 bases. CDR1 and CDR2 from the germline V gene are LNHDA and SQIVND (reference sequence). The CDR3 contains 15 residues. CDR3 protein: CASTPRDSDNSPLHF. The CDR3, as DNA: TGTGCCAGTACCCCTCGGGACTCCGATAATTCACCCCTCCACTTT. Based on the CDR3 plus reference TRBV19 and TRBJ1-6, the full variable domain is DGGITQSPKYLFRKEGQNVTLSCEQNLNHDAMYWYRQDPGQGLRLIYYSQIVNDFQKGDIAEGYSVSREKKESFPLTVTSAQKNPTAFYLCASTPRDSDNSPLHFGNGTRLTVT.

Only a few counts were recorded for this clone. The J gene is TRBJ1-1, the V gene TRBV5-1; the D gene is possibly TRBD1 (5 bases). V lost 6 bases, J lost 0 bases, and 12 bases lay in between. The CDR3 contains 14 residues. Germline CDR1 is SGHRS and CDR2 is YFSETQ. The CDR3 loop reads CASNHRSMNTEAFF. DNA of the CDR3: TGCGCCAGCAACCACAGGTCCATGAACACTGAAGCTTTCTTT.

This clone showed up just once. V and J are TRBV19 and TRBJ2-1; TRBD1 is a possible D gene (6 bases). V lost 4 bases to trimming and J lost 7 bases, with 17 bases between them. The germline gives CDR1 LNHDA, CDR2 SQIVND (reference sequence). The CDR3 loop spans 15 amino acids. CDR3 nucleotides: TGTGCCAGTAGTACCGATAGCTGGGGGCGGAATGAGCAGTTCTTC. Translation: CASSTDSWGRNEQFF.

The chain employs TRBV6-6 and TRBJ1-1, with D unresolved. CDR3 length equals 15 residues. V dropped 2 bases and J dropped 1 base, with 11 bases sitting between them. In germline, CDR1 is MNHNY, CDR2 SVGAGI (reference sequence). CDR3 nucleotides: TGTGCCAGCAGTTACCTTGACGGGGAGAACACTGAAGCTTTCTTT. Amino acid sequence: CASSYLDGENTEAFF.

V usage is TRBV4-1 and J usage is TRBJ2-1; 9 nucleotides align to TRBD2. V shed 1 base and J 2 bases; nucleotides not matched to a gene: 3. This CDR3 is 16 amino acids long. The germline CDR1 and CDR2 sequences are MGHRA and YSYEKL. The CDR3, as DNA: TGCGCCAGCAGCCAAGTGACTAGCGGAACCTACAATGAGCAGTTCTTC. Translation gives CASSQVTSGTYNEQFF.

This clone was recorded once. The DNA of the CDR3 is TGTGCCATCAGTGAGTCGGGGGTCCAGCTCCAGGAGACCCAGTACTTC. Amino acid sequence: CAISESGVQLQETQYF. The chain is built from TRBV10-3 and TRBJ2-5; D is tentatively TRBD1 or TRBD2 (5 bases each). There are 16 residues in the CDR3. Trimming shortened V by 0 bases and J by 5 bases, and 16 bases separated the two germline ends. The V gene's germline CDR1 is ENHRY and CDR2 SYGVKD.

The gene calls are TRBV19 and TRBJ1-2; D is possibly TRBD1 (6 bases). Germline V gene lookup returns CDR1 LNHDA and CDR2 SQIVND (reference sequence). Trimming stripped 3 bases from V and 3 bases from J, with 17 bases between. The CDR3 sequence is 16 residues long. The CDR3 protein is CASSIGTTLGDYGYTF. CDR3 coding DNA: TGTGCCAGTAGTATCGGGACAACCCTTGGCGACTATGGCTACACCTTC. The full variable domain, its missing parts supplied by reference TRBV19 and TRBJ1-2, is DGGITQSPKYLFRKEGQNVTLSCEQNLNHDAMYWYRQDPGQGLRLIYYSQIVNDFQKGDIAEGYSVSREKKESFPLTVTSAQKNPTAFYLCASSIGTTLGDYGYTFGSGTRLTVV.